The following is a TCR beta chain sequence with its context. Its matching antigen is unknown. Sequencing used immunoSEQ multiplex PCR; TCRdb keeps in-frame clones, though not all of them. The data show 350,000 to 450,000 clones, about 88% seen once. The data belong to a study of Ad26.COV2.S vaccination and SARS-CoV-2 variants. Study in general: Doses of Ad26.COV2.S were injected into muscle once or twice, 56 days apart. Study findings and constraints: A substantial breadth of spike-specific CD8+ and CD4+ T cell responses after vaccination has been reported. The placebo group had lower spike-specific TCR breadth than the vaccine recipients did.

This CDR3 spans 16 amino acids. Germline V lookup: CDR1 LGHDT, CDR2 YNNKEL (reference sequence). With 2 bases clipped from V and 3 bases from J, the junction kept 4 bases outside the gene matches. The treatment here: 15 to 20 received Ad26.COV2.S at low or high dose, single or two shots; about five received placebo; per-sample allocation not given. Sampling took place 63 days after the first vaccine or placebo injection. The vaccine delivered Wuhan-strain SARS-CoV-2 spike through an Ad26 vector. The sequence came from a person between 18 and 59 years old who received the Ad26.COV2.S COVID-19 vaccine or a placebo. This chain joins TRBV3-1 (or the pseudogene TRBV3-2) and TRBJ2-2, with 9 nucleotides matching TRBD1. Source: peripheral blood, taken in a trial of Ad26.COV2.S vaccine versus placebo. The CDR3 here is CASSQYRGLYTGELFF. CDR3 coding DNA: TGTGCCAGCAGCCAATACAGGGGGCTTTACACCGGGGAGCTGTTTTTT.